This T cell receptor beta chain was sequenced during a study of cytomegalovirus exposure and HLA in healthy donors. General study results and limits: TCR sequences were mostly rare, though some public TCRs occurred in many donors. TCR clusters originating in the first cohort tended to co-occur in the 110 or so validation repertoires, according to a later analysis. Published work reported that the classifier diagnosed cytomegalovirus status with high specificity and sensitivity.

TCRdb keeps only in-frame clones here, not all; method: immunoSEQ multiplex PCR. In the table there are 150,000 to 200,000 clones, 88% of which are singletons. In regard to this clone: As yet, its antigen is unknown.

Donors were drawn from the approximately 120-subject validation cohort, separate from the approximately 670-subject first cohort. This CDR3 is built from 13 residues. In germline, CDR1 is MDHEN, CDR2 SYDVKM. V trimming: 8 bases; J trimming: 1 base; junction bases outside the gene matches: 4. The chain has TRBV28 and TRBJ1-1, with TRBD1 matching 7 bases. Sequences were obtained from PBMCs. The TCR was taken from a man younger than 35 in good health and CMV-seronegative. The CDR3: CASGNRGNTEAFF. CDR3 DNA: TGTGCCAGCGGAAACAGGGGGAACACTGAAGCTTTCTTT.